This TCR beta chain emerged from a study of T cells in localized non-small cell lung cancer. Looked up from germline, CDR1 is GTSNPN and CDR2 is SVGIG (reference sequence). The CDR3 sequence is 14 residues long. V gave up 3 bases and J gave up 3 bases, with 11 bases separating them. Concerning this clone itself: Antigen specificity is unknown.

Profiled with immunoSEQ multiplex PCR; TCRdb holds only in-frame clones, not every one. This sample has approximately 65,000 clones, with about four fifths found just once. Study outcomes and limitations: Across samples, adjacent lung featured a median roughly 60 of the top 100 tumor clones. Heterogeneity cannot be ruled out, as sequencing used one tumor region only.

This TCR was sampled from a man aged 40-75 years with stage II lung adenocarcinoma. The specimen comprised PBMCs, sampled before any cancer treatment. The chain links TRBV30 to TRBJ2-2, with D perhaps assigned TRBD1 or TRBD2 (5 bases each). DNA of the CDR3: TGTGCCTGGAGGGGGACCTTATACACCGGGGAGCTGTTTTTT. This sequence encodes CAWRGTLYTGELFF.